This paragraph reports one TCR beta chain. Its antigen is as yet unknown. The material for each subset, its genomic DNA, was split evenly across several immunoSEQ plates. Profiling relied on immunoSEQ multiplex PCR, and the TCRdb table lists in-frame clones only, not all of them. The sample records about 2 million clones, 85% to 95% being singletons. This sample stems from a study of shared clonotypes between healthy human individuals. Study-level findings and limits: Researchers sampled blood only, noting tissue repertoires likely differ. Generation probability values for non-shared clonotypes were lower than those for clonotypes shared by all four donors.

CDR1 and CDR2 from the germline V gene are SGDLS and YYNGEE. Trimming cost V 3 bases and J 5 bases, with 12 bases left between them. The CDR3 consists of 14 residues. J is TRBJ1-5 and V is TRBV9; perhaps TRBD1 as D (6 bases). The specimen sequenced was naive CD4+ T cells sorted from blood. Subset noted: CD45RA+ positively selected. The clonotype originates from a man aged 18 to 29 in good health. CDR3 DNA sequence: TGTGCCAGCAGCGCGGACAGAGCAGATCAGCCCCAGCATTTT. This gives the protein CASSADRADQPQHF.